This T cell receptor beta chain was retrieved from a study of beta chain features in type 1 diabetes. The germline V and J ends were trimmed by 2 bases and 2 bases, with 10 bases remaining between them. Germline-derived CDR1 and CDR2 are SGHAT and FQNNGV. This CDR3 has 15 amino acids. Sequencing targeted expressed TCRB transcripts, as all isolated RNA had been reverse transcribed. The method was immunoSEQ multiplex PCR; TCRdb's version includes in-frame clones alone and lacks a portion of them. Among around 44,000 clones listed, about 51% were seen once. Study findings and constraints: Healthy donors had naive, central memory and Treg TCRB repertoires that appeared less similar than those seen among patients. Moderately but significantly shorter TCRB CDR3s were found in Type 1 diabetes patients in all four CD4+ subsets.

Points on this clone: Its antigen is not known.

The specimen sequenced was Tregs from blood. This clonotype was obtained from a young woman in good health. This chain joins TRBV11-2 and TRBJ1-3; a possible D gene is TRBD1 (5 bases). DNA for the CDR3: TGTGCCAGCAGCTTATACCCCAGGGCTGGAAACACCATATATTTT. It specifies CASSLYPRAGNTIYF. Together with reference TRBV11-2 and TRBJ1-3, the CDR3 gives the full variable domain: EAGVAQSPRYKIIEKRQSVAFWCNPISGHATLYWYQQILGQGPKLLIQFQNNGVVDDSQLPKDRFSAERLKGVDSTLKIQPAKLEDSAVYLCASSLYPRAGNTIYFGEGSWLTVV.